Given below is one TCR beta chain in context. Its antigen remains unidentified. After removal of 5 bases from V and 7 bases from J, the junction contained 12 bases not matched to a gene. Per the germline V gene, CDR1 is SGHTA and CDR2 is FQGNSA. The CDR3 has 15 residues. Every isolated RNA sample was fully reverse transcribed, so sequencing captured expressed TCRB transcripts. Libraries were prepared by immunoSEQ multiplex PCR; TCRdb keeps only in-frame clonotypes and omits some of them. The top ten hold just under 0.04% of the sample, which has 640,000 or so clones, over 12% seen once. The data are from a study of beta chain features in type 1 diabetes. Study-wide context: Cell yields, gender and age were similar in healthy donors and patients.

Whole-study results and caveats: TCRB CDR3 length was moderately but significantly reduced in all four CD4+ subsets of Type 1 diabetes patients.

The sample was naive CD4+ T cells from blood. The chain recombines TRBV7-2 with TRBJ2-5; 8 bases map to TRBD1. The receptor's source is a man between 18 and 29 years old with type 1 diabetes. The CDR3: CASSQDRASGGTQYF. CDR3 nucleotides: TGTGCCAGCAGCCAGGACAGGGCGAGTGGTGGGACCCAGTACTTC. Full variable domain (rest looked up from reference TRBV7-2 and TRBJ2-5): GAGVSQSPSNKVTEKGKDVELRCDPISGHTALYWYRQSLGQGLEFLIYFQGNSAPDKSGLPSDRFSAERTGGSVSTLTIQRTQQEDSAVYLCASSQDRASGGTQYFGPGTRLLVL.